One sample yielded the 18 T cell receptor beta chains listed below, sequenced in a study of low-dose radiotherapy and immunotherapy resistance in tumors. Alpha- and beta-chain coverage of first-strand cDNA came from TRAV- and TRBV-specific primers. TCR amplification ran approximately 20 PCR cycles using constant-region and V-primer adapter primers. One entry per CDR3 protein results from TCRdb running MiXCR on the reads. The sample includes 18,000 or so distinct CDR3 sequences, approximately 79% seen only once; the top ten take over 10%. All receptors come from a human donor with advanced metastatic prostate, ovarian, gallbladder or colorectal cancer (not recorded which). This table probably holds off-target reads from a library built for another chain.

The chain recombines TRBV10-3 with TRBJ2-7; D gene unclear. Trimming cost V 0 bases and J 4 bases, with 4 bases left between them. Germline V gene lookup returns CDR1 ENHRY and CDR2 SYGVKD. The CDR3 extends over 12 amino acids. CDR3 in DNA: TGTGCCATCAGTGAGTCTGGGTACGAGCAGTACTTC. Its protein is CAISESGYEQYF.

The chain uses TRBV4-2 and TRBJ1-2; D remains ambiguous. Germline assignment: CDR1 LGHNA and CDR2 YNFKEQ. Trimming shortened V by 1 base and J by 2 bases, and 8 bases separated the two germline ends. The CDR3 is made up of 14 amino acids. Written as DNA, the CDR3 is TGTGCCAGCAGCCAAGTTCAAGGAAACTATGGCTACACCTTC. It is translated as CASSQVQGNYGYTF.

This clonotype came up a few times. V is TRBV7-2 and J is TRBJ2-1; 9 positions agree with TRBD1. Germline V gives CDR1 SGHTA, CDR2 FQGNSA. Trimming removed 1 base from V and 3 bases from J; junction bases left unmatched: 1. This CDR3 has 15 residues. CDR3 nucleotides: TGTGCCAGCAGCTTAGGGACAGGGGTCTACAATGAGCAGTTCTTC. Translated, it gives CASSLGTGVYNEQFF.

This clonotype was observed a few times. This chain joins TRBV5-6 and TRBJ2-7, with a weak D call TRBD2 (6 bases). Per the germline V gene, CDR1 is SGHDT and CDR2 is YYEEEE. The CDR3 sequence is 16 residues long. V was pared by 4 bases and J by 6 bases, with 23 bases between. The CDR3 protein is CASSRIGRGPLGEQYF. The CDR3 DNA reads TGTGCCAGCAGCCGGATCGGGCGGGGACCCTTGGGCGAGCAGTACTTC.

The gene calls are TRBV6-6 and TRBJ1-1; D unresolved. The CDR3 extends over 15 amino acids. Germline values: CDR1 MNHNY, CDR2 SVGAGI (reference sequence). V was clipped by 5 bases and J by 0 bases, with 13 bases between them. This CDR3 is CASSEVRSMNTEAFF. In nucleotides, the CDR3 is TGTGCCAGCAGTGAAGTACGGAGCATGAACACTGAAGCTTTCTTT.

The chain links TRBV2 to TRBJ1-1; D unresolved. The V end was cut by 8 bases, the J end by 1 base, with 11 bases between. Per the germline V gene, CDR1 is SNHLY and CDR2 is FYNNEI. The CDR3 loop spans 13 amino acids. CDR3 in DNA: TGTGCCAGCGGAAGGGATTGGAACACTGAAGCTTTCTTT. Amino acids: CASGRDWNTEAFF.

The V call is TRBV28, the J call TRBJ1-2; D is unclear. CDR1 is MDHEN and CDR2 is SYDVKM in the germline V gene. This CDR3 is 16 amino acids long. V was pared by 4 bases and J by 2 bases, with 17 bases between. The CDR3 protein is CASSSHLGSLNYGYTF. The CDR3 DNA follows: TGTGCCAGCAGTTCCCACTTGGGGTCTTTGAACTATGGCTACACCTTC.

The CDR3 coding sequence is TGTGCCAGCAGTTTAACGGTGACTGGGGCCAACGTCCTGACTTTC. This sequence encodes CASSLTVTGANVLTF. The chain employs TRBV12-3 or TRBV12-4 and TRBJ2-6; D is unclear. This CDR3 spans 15 amino acids. Trimming cost V 2 bases and J 2 bases, with 7 bases left between them.

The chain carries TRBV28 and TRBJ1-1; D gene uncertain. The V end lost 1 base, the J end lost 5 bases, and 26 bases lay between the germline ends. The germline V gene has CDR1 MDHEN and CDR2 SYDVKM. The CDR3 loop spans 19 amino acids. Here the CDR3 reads CASSLFFSGGRHLRTEAFF. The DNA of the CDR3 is TGTGCCAGCAGTTTATTTTTTTCGGGTGGCAGACACCTCAGAACTGAAGCTTTCTTT.

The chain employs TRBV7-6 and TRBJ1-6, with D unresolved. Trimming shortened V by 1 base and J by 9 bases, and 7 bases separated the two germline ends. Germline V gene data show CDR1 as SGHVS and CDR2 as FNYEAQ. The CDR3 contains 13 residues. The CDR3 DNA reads TGTGCCAGCAGCTTAGAAGGTGGTTCACCCCTCCACTTT. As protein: CASSLEGGSPLHF.

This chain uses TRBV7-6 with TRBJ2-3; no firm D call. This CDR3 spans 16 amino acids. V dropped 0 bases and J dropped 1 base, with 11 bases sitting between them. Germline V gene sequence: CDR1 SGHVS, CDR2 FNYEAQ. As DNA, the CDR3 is TGTGCCAGCAGCTTAGCGGGCGGCCCAGGCACAGATACGCAGTATTTT. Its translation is CASSLAGGPGTDTQYF. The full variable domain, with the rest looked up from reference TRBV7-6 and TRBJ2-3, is GAGVSQSPRYKVTKRGQDVALRCDPISGHVSLYWYRQALGQGPEFLTYFNYEAQQDKSGLPNDRFSAERPEGSISTLTIQRTEQRDSAMYRCASSLAGGPGTDTQYFGPGTRLTVL.

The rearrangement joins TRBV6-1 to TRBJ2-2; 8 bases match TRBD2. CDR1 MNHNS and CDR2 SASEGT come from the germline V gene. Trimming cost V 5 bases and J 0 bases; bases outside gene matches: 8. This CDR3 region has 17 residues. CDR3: CASSYDSGNANTGELFF. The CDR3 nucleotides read TGTGCCAGCAGTTACGATAGCGGGAACGCGAACACCGGGGAGCTGTTTTTT.

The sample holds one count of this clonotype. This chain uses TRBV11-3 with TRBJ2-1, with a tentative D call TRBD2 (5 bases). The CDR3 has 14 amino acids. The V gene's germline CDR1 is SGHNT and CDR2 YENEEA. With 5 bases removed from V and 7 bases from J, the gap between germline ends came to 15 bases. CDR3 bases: TGTGCCAGCAGCCAAATATCCACTAGTAATGAGCAGTTCTTC. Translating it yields CASSQISTSNEQFF.

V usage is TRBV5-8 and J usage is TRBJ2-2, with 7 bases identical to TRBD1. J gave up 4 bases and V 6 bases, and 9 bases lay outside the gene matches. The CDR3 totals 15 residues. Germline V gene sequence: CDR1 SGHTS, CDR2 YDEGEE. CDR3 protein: CASNFVQGITGELFF. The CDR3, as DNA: TGTGCCAGCAATTTTGTACAGGGGATCACCGGGGAGCTGTTTTTT.

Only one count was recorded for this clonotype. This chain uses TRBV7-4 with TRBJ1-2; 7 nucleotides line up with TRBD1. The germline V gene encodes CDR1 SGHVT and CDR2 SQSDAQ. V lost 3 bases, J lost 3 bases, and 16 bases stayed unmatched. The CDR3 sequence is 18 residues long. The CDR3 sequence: CASSFPGQPMPQDYGYTF. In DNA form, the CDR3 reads TGTGCCAGCAGCTTCCCGGGACAGCCCATGCCACAGGACTATGGCTACACCTTC.

CDR3 bases: TGTGCCAGCAGCCAAGAGTGGGGTTCAGATACGCAGTATTTT. Translation: CASSQEWGSDTQYF. The rearrangement joins TRBV14 to TRBJ2-3, with no clear D. Between the trimmed V and J ends, which lost 0 bases and 4 bases, there was a span of 8 bases. Germline V gives CDR1 SGHDN, CDR2 FVKESK. CDR3 length equals 14 residues.

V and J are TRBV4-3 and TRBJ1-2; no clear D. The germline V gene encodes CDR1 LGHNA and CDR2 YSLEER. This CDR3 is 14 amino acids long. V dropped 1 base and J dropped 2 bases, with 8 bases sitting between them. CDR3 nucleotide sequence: TGCGCCAGCAGCCAAGCTGCGGGCAACTATGGCTACACCTTC. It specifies CASSQAAGNYGYTF.

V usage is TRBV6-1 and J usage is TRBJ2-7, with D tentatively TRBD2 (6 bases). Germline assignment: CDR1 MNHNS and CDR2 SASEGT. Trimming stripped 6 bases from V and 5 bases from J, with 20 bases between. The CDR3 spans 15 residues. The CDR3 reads CASSHRSSGANEQYF. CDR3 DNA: TGTGCCAGCAGCCACCGGAGTAGCGGAGCTAACGAGCAGTACTTC.